This TCR beta chain comes out of a study of T cell responses to AZD1222 COVID-19 vaccine (dated by TCRdb to the early 2020s). Study-level background: Because spike-specific TCR depth and breadth did not differ between the two schedules, AZD1222 recipients who got a second dose at roughly 4 weeks were pooled with those who got a second dose at roughly 12 weeks. A total of over 230 trial participants underwent TCR sequencing, of whom nearly 210 received two doses of AZD1222 and 26 received two doses of the MenACWY control vaccine. Trial participants were enrolled by age into 18-55, 56-69 and 70-plus year subgroups, with roughly 160, 29 and 62 TCR-sequenced participants respectively. The paper's findings and limits, for the study overall: After two AZD1222 doses, both the breadth and the depth of spike-specific TCRs were significantly higher than at day 0 and than in MenACWY recipients. Most participants were white British and females outnumbered males, and the authors suggested that clonal diversity may have been underestimated. Epitopes outside the regions mutated in the B.1.351 and B.1.1.7 variants were reportedly recognized by nearly half of the unique spike-specific TCRs. Conclusions about previously exposed vaccinees are limited because only six or seven AZD1222 recipients were SARS-CoV-2 seropositive at baseline. The 56-69-year group was small, and its depth increase did not reach significance, likely because of low power. CD4 TCRs associated with the vaccine covered the entire spike protein, and the dominant responses were in regions 160-218 and 743-854. Because no day 14 peak-response samples were available, repertoires were characterized only after the peak T cell response.

Reading the label with the study, this specimen's time point is: baseline before first vaccination. Samples from vaccinated people were obtained from the UK trials COV001 and COV002, which included a single-blind randomized controlled phase 2/3 trial of AZD1222 (ChAdOx1 nCoV-19) in healthy adults. For TCRbeta chain sequencing, PBMC samples were collected from trial participants at day 0 and at day 28 after the second dose. About this clone itself: Its antigen target is currently unknown. Qualities for individual bases were not recorded, and no much larger clone is one base off.

The CDR3 regions of human TCRbeta chains were subjected to immunosequencing. In the authors' own workflow: Repertoire TCRs were checked for matches against a reference library of SARS-CoV-2-specific TCRs that had been generated using the MIRA antigen-specificity platform. Breadth meant the fraction of unique TCRs that were SARS-CoV-2-associated, whereas depth meant the fraction of total T cells that were SARS-CoV-2-associated. Using the MIRA data, every spike-specific TCR was mapped to the spike region that the TCR reacted to and assigned to either a CD4 or a CD8 class. Log10-transformed breadth and depth values were compared by one-way ANOVA with Sidak's multiple comparisons tests. TCRdb stores this immuneACCESS table with in-frame sequences only. Part of the clones is absent; in the studies checked, under half of the shortfall reflects unresolved V genes, and no reason is known for the rest. That table furnishes V, J and clone size, whereas the DNA furnished D and trimming. Recorded for this sample are more than 100,000 clones; more than 85% of them occurred a single time. The ten top clones hold 1.5% to 2% of the sample.

Trimming takes 3 bases off V and 10 bases off J; junction bases not matched to a gene: 6. Including the terminal cysteine and phenylalanine, the CDR3 comprises 14 residues. Here the CDR3 DNA is all that survives: 42 bases in frame from base 1. Looking up the germline V gene yields CDR1 MDHEN and CDR2 SYDVKM. The TCR was taken from an adult in good health. The sequencing here drew on peripheral blood, taken on day 0 of AZD1222 vaccination. The chain uses TRBV28 and TRBJ1-5, and 10 bases in between align with TRBD1. The sequenced DNA: TGTGCCAGCAGTTTTGGGGACAGGGGAGTTCCCCAGCATTTT. The resulting protein is CASSFGDRGVPQHF.